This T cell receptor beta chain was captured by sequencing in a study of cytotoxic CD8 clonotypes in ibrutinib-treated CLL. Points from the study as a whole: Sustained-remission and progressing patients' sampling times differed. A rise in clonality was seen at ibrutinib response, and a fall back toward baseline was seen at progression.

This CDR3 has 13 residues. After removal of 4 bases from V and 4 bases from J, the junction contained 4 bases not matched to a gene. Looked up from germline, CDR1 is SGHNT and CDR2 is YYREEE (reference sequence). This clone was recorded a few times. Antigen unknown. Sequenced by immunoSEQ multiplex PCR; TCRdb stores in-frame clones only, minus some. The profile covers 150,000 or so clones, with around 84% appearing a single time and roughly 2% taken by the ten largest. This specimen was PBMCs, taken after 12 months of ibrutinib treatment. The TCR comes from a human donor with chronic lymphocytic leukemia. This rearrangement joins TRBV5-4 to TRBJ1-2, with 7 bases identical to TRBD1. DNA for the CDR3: TGTGCCAGCAGCCCCGACAGGGTCTATGGCTACACCTTC. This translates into CASSPDRVYGYTF.